This T cell receptor beta chain is from a study of blood T cell repertoires in COVID-19. Study summary: Specimens from acute and convalescent COVID-19 originated in the United States, Italy and Spain.

Enrollment of patients from Seattle took place during active infection, with longitudinal follow-up. V lost 7 bases to trimming and J lost 5 bases; unmatched junction nucleotides: 10. Germline values: CDR1 SGHVS, CDR2 FQNEAQ. The CDR3 loop spans 14 amino acids. In the study's own analysis: How many nucleated cells were present was estimated from reference gene primer amplification. The table came from immunoSEQ multiplex PCR; TCRdb's copy has only in-frame clones and leaves some out. The V and J calls and clone size come from that table; D and trimming were worked out from the DNA. The repertoire holds over 250,000 clones, 80% to 90% seen once, with under 15% in the top ten.

The genes are TRBV7-8 and TRBJ1-2, with TRBD1 matching over 7 bases. Source material: peripheral blood. The receptor's source is a woman aged 70-85 years with COVID-19, enrolled during active disease. DNA of the CDR3: TGTGCCAGCACAAAGACAGGGAAATCTTATGGCTACACCTTC. It yields the protein CASTKTGKSYGYTF.